The TCR beta chain under discussion was sequenced for a study of blood T cells in healthy people across ages. The use of a sample-barcoded 5' primer and a J-beta primer mix characterized a second PCR of roughly 7 to 11 cycles. TCRdb analysed the 5' RACE reads with MiXCR anew, one entry per CDR3 protein. The profile covers fewer than 800,000 distinct CDR3 sequences, with approximately 25% appearing a single time and 9% to 9.5% taken by the ten largest. V shed 5 bases, J shed 3 bases, and the junction held 12 bases outside the gene matches. Germline-derived CDR1 and CDR2 are DFQATT and SNEGSKA (reference sequence). This CDR3 comprises 15 residues. The table lists this clonotype with a few counts. The same data also went into a second study, on T cells of mothers and their children.

The sequence came from a boy younger than 18 in good health. Material for sequencing was blood. The chain uses TRBV20-1 and TRBJ2-7, with 8 bases aligning to TRBD1. The CDR3 DNA follows: TGCAGTGCTCCCTACAGGGGGAAAGGCGTCTACGAGCAGTACTTC. Translation: CSAPYRGKGVYEQYF.